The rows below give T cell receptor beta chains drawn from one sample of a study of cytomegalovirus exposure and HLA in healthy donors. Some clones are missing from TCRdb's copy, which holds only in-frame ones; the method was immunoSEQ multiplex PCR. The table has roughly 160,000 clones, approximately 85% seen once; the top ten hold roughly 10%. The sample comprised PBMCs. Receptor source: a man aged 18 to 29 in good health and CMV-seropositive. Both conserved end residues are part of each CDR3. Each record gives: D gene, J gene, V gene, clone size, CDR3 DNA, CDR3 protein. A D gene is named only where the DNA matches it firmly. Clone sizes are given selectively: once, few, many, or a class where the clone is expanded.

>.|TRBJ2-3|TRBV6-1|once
TGTGCCAGCGAGATCCCTAGAGCAGATACGCAGTATTTT
CASEIPRADTQYF
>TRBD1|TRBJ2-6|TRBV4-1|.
TGCGCCAGCAGCCAAGGTGGGACAGGGACTGGGGCCAACGTCCTGACTTTC
CASSQGGTGTGANVLTF
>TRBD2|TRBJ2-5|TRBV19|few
TGTGCCAGTAGTGGCCTAAGGGGACTAAAAGAGACCCAGTACTTC
CASSGLRGLKETQYF
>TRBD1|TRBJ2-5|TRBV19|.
TGTGCCAGTAGTCTGACCGACAGGGGGTTTGTGGAGACCCAGTACTTC
CASSLTDRGFVETQYF
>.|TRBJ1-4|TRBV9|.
TGTGCCAGCAGCGTGGCGGGCTCTAATGAAAAACTGTTTTTT
CASSVAGSNEKLFF
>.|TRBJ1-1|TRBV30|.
TGTGCCTGGGCCCCGGTACTATTCCCTGAAGCTTTCTTT
CAWAPVLFPEAFF
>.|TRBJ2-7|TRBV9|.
TGTGCCAGCAGCGTAGCTATGGGACTTGCTTACGAGCAGTACTTC
CASSVAMGLAYEQYF
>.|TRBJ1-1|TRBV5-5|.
TGTGCCAGCAGCTCCCCAGGGAACACTGAAGCTTTCTTT
CASSSPGNTEAFF
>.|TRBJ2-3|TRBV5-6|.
TGTGCCAGCAGCTCCGGAGACTACGGGGATACGCAGTATTTT
CASSSGDYGDTQYF
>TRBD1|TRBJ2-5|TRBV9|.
TGTGCCAGCAGCGTCACGACAGGGGGCTTACAAGAGACCCAGTACTTC
CASSVTTGGLQETQYF
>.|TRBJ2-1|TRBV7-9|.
TGTGCCAGCAGCTTAGTTGGGGCAAAGAGCAATGAGCAGTTCTTC
CASSLVGAKSNEQFF
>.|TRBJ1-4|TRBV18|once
TGTGCCAGCTCAAGCCGGGACCAGGGGGAAAAACTGTTTTTT
CASSSRDQGEKLFF
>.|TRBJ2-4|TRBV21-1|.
TGTGCCAGCAGCAAAGAGGGACTAGCCAAAAACATTCAGTACTTC
CASSKEGLAKNIQYF
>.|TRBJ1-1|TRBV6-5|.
TGTGCCAGCAGTTACGTACGCAGGAACACTGAAGCTTTCTTT
CASSYVRRNTEAFF
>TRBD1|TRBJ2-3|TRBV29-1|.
TGCAGCGCAGGACAGGGGGTGGTCCCAGATACGCAGTATTTT
CSAGQGVVPDTQYF
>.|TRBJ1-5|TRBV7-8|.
TGTGCCAGCAGCTTTCGGATGAGGGGGAATCAGCCCCAGCATTTT
CASSFRMRGNQPQHF
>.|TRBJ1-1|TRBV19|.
TGTGCCAGTAGACCGCTCCGGGGTGGGCCGAACACTGAAGCTTTCTTT
CASRPLRGGPNTEAFF
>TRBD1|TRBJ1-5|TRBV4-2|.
TGTGCCAGCAGCCCAGAACAGGGGCTCTTGGTAGGGCAGCCCCAGCATTTT
CASSPEQGLLVGQPQHF
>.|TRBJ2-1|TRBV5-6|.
TGTGCCAGCAGCGAGTCTGTATACAATGAGCAGTTCTTC
CASSESVYNEQFF
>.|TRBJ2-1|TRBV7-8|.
TGTGCCAGCAGCCCGGGAAACTACAATGAGCAGTTCTTC
CASSPGNYNEQFF
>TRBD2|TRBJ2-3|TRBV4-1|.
TGCGCCAGCAGGCCGACTAGCGGGGCCACAGATACGCAGTATTTT
CASRPTSGATDTQYF
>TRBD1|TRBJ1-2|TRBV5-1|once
TGCGCCAGCAGCTTGCGCGGGACAGGGGGCGATCGCTACACCTTC
CASSLRGTGGDRYTF
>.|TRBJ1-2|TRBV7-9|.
TGTGCCAGCAGCCACGCTCAGGGCTTTTTCTACGGCTACACCTTC
CASSHAQGFFYGYTF
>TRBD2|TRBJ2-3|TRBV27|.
TGTGCCAGCAGCAAAGCGGGGCTGCGAACAGATACGCAGTATTTT
CASSKAGLRTDTQYF
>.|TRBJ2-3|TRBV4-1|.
TGCGCCAGCAGCCAAGCGAGAAGCGTTTTGACAGATACGCAGTATTTT
CASSQARSVLTDTQYF
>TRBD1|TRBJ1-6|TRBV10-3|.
TGTGCCATCAGACCGGGACAGGGTAATTCACCCCTCCACTTT
CAIRPGQGNSPLHF
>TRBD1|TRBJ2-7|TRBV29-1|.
TGCAGCGTTGAAGTGGGGACAGGGGCAATCGAGCAGTACTTC
CSVEVGTGAIEQYF
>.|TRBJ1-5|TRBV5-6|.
TGTGCCAGCACCCTTGGTCCGGGGTCGGACCAGCCCCAGCATTTT
CASTLGPGSDQPQHF
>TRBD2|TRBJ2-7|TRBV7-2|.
TGTGCCAGCAGCTTCCGACTAGCGGGGCCTAGCTCCTACGAGCAGTACTTC
CASSFRLAGPSSYEQYF
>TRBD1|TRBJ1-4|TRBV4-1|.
TGCGCCAGCAGCCGAACCCAGGGGGTAGGCTATGAAAAACTGTTTTTT
CASSRTQGVGYEKLFF
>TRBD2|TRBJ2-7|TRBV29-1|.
TGCAGCGTTGACGGGCTAGCGGGGGGATACGAGCAGTACTTC
CSVDGLAGGYEQYF
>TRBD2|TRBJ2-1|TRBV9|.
TGTGCCAGCAGCGTAGGTCGCCAGGGACTAGCGTTTAATGAGCAGTTCTTC
CASSVGRQGLAFNEQFF
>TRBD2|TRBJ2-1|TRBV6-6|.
TGTGCCAGCAGTCCTAGCGGGGAGATCAATGAGCAGTTCTTC
CASSPSGEINEQFF
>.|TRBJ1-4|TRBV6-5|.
TGTGCCAGCAGTTACTCGGGGGGAGGCGGTAATGAAAAACTGTTTTTT
CASSYSGGGGNEKLFF
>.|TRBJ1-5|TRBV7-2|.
TGTGCCAGCAGCTTAGATTTGGTCGGGTCCCGGCCCCAGCATTTT
CASSLDLVGSRPQHF
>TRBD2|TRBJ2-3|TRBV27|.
TGTGCCAGCAGTTCCCTAACTAGCGGGGGTTTCACAGATACGCAGTATTTT
CASSSLTSGGFTDTQYF
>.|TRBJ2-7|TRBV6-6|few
TGTGCCAGCAGTTACTCCCTCTCCTACGAGCAGTACTTC
CASSYSLSYEQYF
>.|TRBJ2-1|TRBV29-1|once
TGCAGCGTTGATCCTACCGGGATTTCGTACAATGAGCAGTTCTTC
CSVDPTGISYNEQFF
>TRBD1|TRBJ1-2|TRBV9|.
TGTGCCAGCAGCGTAGGGACAGGGGGCGGCTATGGCTACACCTTC
CASSVGTGGGYGYTF
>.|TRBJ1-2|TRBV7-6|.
TGTGCCAGCAGCTTAATCGGGGTGGCGTATGGCTACACCTTC
CASSLIGVAYGYTF
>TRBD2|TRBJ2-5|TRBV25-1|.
TGTGCCAGCAGCACGAGCGGGGGGGCCGGGGAGACCCAGTACTTC
CASSTSGGAGETQYF
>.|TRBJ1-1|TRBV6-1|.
TGTGCCAGCAGTGCCCCGGGACTCCCACCTGAAGCTTTCTTT
CASSAPGLPPEAFF
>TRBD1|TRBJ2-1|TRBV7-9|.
TGTGCCAGCAGCTCGCCCGGGACAGGGGGTCACAATGAGCAGTTCTTC
CASSSPGTGGHNEQFF
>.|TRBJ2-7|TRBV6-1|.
TGTGCCAGCAGTGACGGCGGGGCCCACTCCTACGAGCAGTACTTC
CASSDGGAHSYEQYF
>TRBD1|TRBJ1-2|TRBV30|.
TGTGCCTGGAACGGACAGGGGAAGTTCTATGGCTACACCTTC
CAWNGQGKFYGYTF
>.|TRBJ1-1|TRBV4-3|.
TGCGCCAGCAGCCAAGTACAGGGGAACACTGAAGCTTTCTTT
CASSQVQGNTEAFF
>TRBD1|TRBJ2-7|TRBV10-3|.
TGTGCCATCAGTGCTGGGACAGGAGCTTATTACGAGCAGTACTTC
CAISAGTGAYYEQYF
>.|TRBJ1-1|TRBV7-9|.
TGTGCCAGCAGCTTAGGAGGGGGGGGTTTCGCTGAAGCTTTCTTT
CASSLGGGGFAEAFF
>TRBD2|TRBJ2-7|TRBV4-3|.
TGCGCCAGCAGCCAAGATCTGTGGACTAGCGTAAGCTCCTACGAGCAGTACTTC
CASSQDLWTSVSSYEQYF
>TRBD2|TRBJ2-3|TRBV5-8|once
TGTGCCAGCAGCTTGTTAGCGGGGTTCGCAGATACGCAGTATTTT
CASSLLAGFADTQYF
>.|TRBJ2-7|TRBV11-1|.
TGTGCCAGCAGCTCGAACGAAGGGGGAAGCGACGAGCAGTACTTC
CASSSNEGGSDEQYF